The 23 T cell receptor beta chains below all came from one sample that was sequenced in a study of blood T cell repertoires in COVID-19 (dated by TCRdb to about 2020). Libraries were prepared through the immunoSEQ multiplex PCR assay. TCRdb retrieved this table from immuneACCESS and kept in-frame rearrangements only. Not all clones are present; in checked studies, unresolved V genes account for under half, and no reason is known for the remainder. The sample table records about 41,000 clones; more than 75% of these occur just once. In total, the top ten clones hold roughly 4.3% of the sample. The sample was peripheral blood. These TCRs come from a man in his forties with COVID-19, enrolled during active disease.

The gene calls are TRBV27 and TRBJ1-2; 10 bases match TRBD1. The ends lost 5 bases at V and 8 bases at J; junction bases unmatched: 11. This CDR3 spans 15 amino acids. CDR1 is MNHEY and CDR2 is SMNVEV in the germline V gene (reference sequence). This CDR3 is CASSVEGQGLGGYTF. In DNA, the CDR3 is TGTGCCAGCAGTGTCGAGGGACAGGGGTTAGGGGGCTACACCTTC.

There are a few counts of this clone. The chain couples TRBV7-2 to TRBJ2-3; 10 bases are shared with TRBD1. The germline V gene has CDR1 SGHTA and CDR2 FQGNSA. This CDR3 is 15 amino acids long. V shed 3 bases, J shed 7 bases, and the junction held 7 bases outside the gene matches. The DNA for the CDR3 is TGTGCCAGCAGCTTCCGGGACAGGGGATCGAATACGCAGTATTTT. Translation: CASSFRDRGSNTQYF. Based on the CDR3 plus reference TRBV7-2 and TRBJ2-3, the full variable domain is GAGVSQSPSNKVTEKGKDVELRCDPISGHTALYWYRQSLGQGLEFLIYFQGNSAPDKSGLPSDRFSAERTGGSVSTLTIQRTQQEDSAVYLCASSFRDRGSNTQYFGPGTRLTVL.

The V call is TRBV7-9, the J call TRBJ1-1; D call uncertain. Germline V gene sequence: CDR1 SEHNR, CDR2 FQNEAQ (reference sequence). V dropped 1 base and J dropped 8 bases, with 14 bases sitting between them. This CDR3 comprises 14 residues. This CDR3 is CASSLVGQASEAFF. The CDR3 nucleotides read TGTGCCAGCAGCTTAGTAGGCCAGGCTTCAGAAGCTTTCTTT.

As DNA, the CDR3 is TGTGCCACCAGCAGGTCCGGCGGGGCGCCCAATGGCTACACCTTC. This gives the protein CATSRSGGAPNGYTF. The chain joins TRBV15 to TRBJ1-2; D perhaps matches TRBD1 (5 bases). V lost 3 bases and J 6 bases, leaving 17 bases between the germline ends. This CDR3 is 15 amino acids long. CDR1 LNHNV and CDR2 YYDKDF come from the germline V gene (reference sequence).

In DNA, the CDR3 is TGTGCCAGCAGCGCGGGACTAGCGAGCTACAATGAGCAGTTCTTC. It is translated as CASSAGLASYNEQFF. The chain recombines TRBV9 with TRBJ2-1; 10 bases map to TRBD2. The length of the CDR3 is 15 residues. Germline CDR1 SGDLS, CDR2 YYNGEE. Trimming removed 3 bases from V and 3 bases from J; junction bases left unmatched: 3.

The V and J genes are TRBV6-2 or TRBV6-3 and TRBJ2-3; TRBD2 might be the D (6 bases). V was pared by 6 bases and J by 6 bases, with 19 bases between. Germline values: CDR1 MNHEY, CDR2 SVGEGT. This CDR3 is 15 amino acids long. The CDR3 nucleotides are TGTGCCAGCAGCCGGGACTCGGGGGTCGTTGATACGCAGTATTTT. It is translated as CASSRDSGVVDTQYF.

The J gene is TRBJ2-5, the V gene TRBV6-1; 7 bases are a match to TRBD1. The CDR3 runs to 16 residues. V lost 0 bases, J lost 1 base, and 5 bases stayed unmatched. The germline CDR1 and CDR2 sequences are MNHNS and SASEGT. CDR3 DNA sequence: TGTGCCAGCAGTGAAGCGTTCGCAGGGGGCCAAGAGACCCAGTACTTC. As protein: CASSEAFAGGQETQYF.

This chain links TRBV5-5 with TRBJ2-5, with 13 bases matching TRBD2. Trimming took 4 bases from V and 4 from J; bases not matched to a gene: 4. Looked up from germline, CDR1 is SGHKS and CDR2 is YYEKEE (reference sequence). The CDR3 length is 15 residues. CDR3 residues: CASSPGTSGAETQYF. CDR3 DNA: TGTGCCAGCAGCCCCGGGACTAGCGGGGCAGAGACCCAGTACTTC.

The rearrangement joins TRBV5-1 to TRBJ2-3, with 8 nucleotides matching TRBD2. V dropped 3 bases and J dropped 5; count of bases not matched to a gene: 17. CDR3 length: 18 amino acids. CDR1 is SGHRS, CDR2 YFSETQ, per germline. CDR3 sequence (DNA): TGCGCCAGCAGCTCGATCAAGGGCGGGGGGCCCGGCGGAGATACGCAGTATTTT. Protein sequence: CASSSIKGGGPGGDTQYF.

The CDR3 region has the DNA TGTGCCAGCAGCTTTCTGCCCTCTACCCAAGAGACCCAGTACTTC. Residues: CASSFLPSTQETQYF. This chain links TRBV5-8 with TRBJ2-5, with no clear D. This CDR3 has 15 residues. V was cut by 2 bases and J by 1 base, with 12 bases left in between. Germline V gives CDR1 SGHTS, CDR2 YDEGEE.

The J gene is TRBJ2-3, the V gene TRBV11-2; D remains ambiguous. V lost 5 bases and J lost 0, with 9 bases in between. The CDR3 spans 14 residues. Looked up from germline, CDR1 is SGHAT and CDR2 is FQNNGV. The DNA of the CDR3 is TGTGCCAGCAGCCTCTCCTACAGCACAGATACGCAGTATTTT. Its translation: CASSLSYSTDTQYF.

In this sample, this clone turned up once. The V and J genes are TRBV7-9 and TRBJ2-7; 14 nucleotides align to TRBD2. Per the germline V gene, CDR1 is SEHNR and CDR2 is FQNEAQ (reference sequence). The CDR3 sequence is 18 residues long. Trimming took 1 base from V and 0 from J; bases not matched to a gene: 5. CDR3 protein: CASSLGGTSGGRSYEQYF. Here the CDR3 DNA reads TGTGCCAGCAGCTTAGGAGGGACTAGCGGGGGACGCTCCTACGAGCAGTACTTC. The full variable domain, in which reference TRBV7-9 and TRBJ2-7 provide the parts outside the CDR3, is DTGVSQNPRHKITKRGQNVTFRCDPISEHNRLYWYRQTLGQGPEFLTYFQNEAQLEKSRLLSDRFSAERPKGSFSTLEIQRTEQGDSAMYLCASSLGGTSGGRSYEQYFGPGTRLTVT.

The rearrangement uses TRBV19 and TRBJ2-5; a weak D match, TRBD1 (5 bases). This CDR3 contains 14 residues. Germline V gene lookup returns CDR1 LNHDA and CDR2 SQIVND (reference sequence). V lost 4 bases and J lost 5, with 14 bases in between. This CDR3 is CASSTGQGRETQYF. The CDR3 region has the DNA TGTGCCAGTAGTACGGGCCAGGGAAGGGAGACCCAGTACTTC.

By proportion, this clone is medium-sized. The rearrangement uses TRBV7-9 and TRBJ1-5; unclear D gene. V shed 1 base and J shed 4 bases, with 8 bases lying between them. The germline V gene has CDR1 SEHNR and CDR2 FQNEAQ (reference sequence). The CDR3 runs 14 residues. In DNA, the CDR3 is TGTGCCAGCAGCTTAGATCAGCGGAATCAGCCCCAGCATTTT. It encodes CASSLDQRNQPQHF. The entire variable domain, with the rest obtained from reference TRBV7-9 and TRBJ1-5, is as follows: DTGVSQNPRHKITKRGQNVTFRCDPISEHNRLYWYRQTLGQGPEFLTYFQNEAQLEKSRLLSDRFSAERPKGSFSTLEIQRTEQGDSAMYLCASSLDQRNQPQHFGDGTRLSIL.

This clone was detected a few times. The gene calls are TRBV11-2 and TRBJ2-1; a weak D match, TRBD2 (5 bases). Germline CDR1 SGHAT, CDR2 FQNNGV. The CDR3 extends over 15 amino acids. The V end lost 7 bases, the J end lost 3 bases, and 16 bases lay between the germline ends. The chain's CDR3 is CASTRYLGGYNEQFF. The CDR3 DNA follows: TGTGCCAGCACCCGGTATCTCGGAGGCTACAATGAGCAGTTCTTC.

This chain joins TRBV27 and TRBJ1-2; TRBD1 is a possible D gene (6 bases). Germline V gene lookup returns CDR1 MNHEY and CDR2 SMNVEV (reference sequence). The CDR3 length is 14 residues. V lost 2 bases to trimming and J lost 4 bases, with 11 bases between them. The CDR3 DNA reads TGTGCCAGCAGTTTACGGGGAGGGGGCTATGGCTACACCTTC. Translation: CASSLRGGGYGYTF.

The chain's CDR3 is CASSIQGGEKLFF. CDR3 in DNA: TGTGCCAGCAGCATACAGGGGGGTGAAAAACTGTTTTTT. J is TRBJ1-4 and V is TRBV7-9, with 8 bases that match TRBD1. Germline V lookup: CDR1 SEHNR, CDR2 FQNEAQ (reference sequence). The ends lost 5 bases at V and 7 bases at J; junction bases unmatched: 3. CDR3 length equals 13 residues. The variable domain in full, with the rest retrieved from reference TRBV7-9 and TRBJ1-4, is DTGVSQNPRHKITKRGQNVTFRCDPISEHNRLYWYRQTLGQGPEFLTYFQNEAQLEKSRLLSDRFSAERPKGSFSTLEIQRTEQGDSAMYLCASSIQGGEKLFFGSGTQLSVL.

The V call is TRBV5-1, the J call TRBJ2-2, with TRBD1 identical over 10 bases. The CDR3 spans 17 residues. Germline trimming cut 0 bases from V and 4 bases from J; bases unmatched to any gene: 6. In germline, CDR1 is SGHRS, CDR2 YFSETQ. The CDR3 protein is CASSLGQGARGTGELFF. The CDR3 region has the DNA TGCGCCAGCAGCTTGGGACAGGGGGCGCGGGGCACCGGGGAGCTGTTTTTT.

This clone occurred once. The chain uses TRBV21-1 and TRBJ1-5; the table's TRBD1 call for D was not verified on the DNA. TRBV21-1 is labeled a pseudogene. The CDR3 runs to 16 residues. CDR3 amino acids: CASSKDRDRVAQPQHF. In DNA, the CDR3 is TGTGCCAGCAGCAAAGATAGGGACAGGGTTGCTCAGCCCCAGCATTTT.

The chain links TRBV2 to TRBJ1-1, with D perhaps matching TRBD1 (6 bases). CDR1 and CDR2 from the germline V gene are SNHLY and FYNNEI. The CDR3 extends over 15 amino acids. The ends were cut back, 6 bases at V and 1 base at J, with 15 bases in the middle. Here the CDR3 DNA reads TGTGCCAGCAGCGGACAGCCCGTAGCGAACACTGAAGCTTTCTTT. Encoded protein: CASSGQPVANTEAFF.

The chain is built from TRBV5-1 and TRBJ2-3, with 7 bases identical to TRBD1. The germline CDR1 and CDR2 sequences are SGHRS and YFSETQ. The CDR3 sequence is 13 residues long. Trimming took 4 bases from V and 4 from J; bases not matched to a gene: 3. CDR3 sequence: CASSIGGPDTQYF. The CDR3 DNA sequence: TGCGCCAGCAGCATAGGGGGCCCAGATACGCAGTATTTT.

The CDR3 sequence is CASSSRTSGSSYNEQFF. DNA of the CDR3: TGTGCCAGCAGCTCTCGGACTAGCGGAAGCTCCTACAATGAGCAGTTCTTC. The rearrangement joins TRBV5-4 to TRBJ2-1, with 10 bases matching TRBD2. V was clipped by 3 bases and J by 0 bases; unmatched bases: 6. The CDR3 consists of 17 residues. CDR1 and CDR2 (germline): SGHNT, YYREEE (reference sequence).

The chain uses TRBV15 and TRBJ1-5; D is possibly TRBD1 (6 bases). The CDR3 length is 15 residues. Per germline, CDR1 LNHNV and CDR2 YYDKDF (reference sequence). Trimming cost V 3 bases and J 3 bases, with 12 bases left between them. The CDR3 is CATSREGGDNQPQHF. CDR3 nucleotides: TGTGCCACCAGCAGGGAAGGGGGGGACAATCAGCCCCAGCATTTT.